This T cell receptor (beta chain) was found in a study of T-cell memory formation after mild COVID-19 (dated by TCRdb to the early 2020s). Background for the entire study: Most TCR sequence clusters were specific to one of the two donors. In a couple of donors, T-cell clones that expanded and contracted after mild COVID-19 were followed by sequencing TCRalpha and TCRbeta repertoires longitudinally. The cohort comprised two young, previously healthy adult volunteers, one female and one male.

This clonotype was picked up a small number of times. What this receptor recognizes is not known. Nothing much larger sits one base from this clone, and base qualities are not available. Study-wide findings and limitations: From day 15 to 85, contracting clones showed balanced CD4/CD8 phenotypes, whereas a second wave of clones that expanded from day 15 to 37 leaned towards CD4+. Some responding clones were detected in pre-infection memory, which suggested that pre-existing cross-reactive memory T cells had joined the SARS-CoV-2 response. Whether the second-wave clones peaking on day 37 were SARS-CoV-2 specific was not confirmed. Only a couple of mild cases were covered by the study, and larger cohorts that include severe cases with pre-infection samples were considered necessary. Contracting CD4+ clones appeared mostly in the CM and EM memory subsets, whereas CD8+ clones were enriched in EMRA.

PBMCs were isolated by Ficoll-Paque density gradient centrifugation. Reads for this sample came from an Illumina NovaSeq 6000. Using 5'RACE with constant-segment primers, TCRalpha and TCRbeta cDNA libraries were constructed, with sample barcodes and unique molecular identifiers added in the process. Trizol reagent was used to extract RNA from every sample. Libraries were amplified in two PCR steps, with a second sample barcode and Illumina TruSeq adapters added in the second step. Libraries were sequenced on an Illumina NovaSeq with 2 x 150 bp paired-end reads. Regarding the original processing steps: With migec v1.2.7, reads were demultiplexed and then collapsed into UMI-guided consensus sequences. With mixcr v2.1.11, UMI consensuses were aligned to TRA and TRB V and J templates and assembled into clonotypes. Clonotypes were classified as expanded or contracted when called significant by both edgeR and NoisET, with noise models trained on biological replicates. edgeR calls used a false discovery rate-adjusted p below 0.01 and a log2 fold-change threshold of 1. As an exploratory analysis of dynamics, max-normalized trajectories of the 1000 most abundant clonotypes were examined by PCA with hierarchical clustering. Separately sequenced CD4+ and CD8+ repertoires were used to assign a CD4 or CD8 phenotype to each responding clone. Through fastp at Q25 and MiXCR, TCRdb rebuilt clones from the public reads, retaining in-frame beta chains. CDR3 protein duplicates are merged, each entry listing the most common genes and DNA. These V and J calls originate from TCRdb's pipeline instead of the authors' own analysis. This sample has under 600,000 distinct CDR3 sequences in its table, and less than 25% of those were observed once. Of the sample, roughly 8.3% is held by the ten largest clones.

The sequence was obtained from an adult woman who had mild COVID-19 (a few samples of this study predate the infection). The sample titles of this study are shuffled in the database, so cell type and time point are left out; the donor was told from shared clones. The sequenced sample was PBMCs or a T cell subset sorted from them (not recorded which).

The DNA sequence is TGTGCCAGCAGTTACTCGGACGGGGAGCAGTACTTC. Translation gives CASSYSDGEQYF. This chain is built from TRBV12-3 or TRBV12-4 and TRBJ2-7, with no confidently assigned D gene. Trimming at the junction amounts to 4 bases on V and 7 bases on J, and the germline ends lie 11 bases apart. From cysteine to phenylalanine, the CDR3 is 12 amino acids long. Of the read, only the CDR3 DNA is kept; its 36 bases are in frame from base 1.